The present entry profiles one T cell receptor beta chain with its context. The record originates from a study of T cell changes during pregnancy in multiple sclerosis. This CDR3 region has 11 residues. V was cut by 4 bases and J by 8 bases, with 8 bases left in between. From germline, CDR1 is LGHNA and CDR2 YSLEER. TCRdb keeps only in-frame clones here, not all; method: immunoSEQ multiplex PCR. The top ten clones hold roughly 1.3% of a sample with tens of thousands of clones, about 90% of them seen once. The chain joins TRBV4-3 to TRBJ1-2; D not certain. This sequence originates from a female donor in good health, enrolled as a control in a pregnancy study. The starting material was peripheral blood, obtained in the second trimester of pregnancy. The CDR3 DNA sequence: TGCGCCAGCAGCCCGGGGAGGGGCTACACCTTC. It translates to CASSPGRGYTF.